The entry below gives a single T cell receptor beta chain sequence along with its context. This receptor's antigen is unknown. Base qualities are not recorded, but no much larger clone differs from it by a single base. Trimming takes 5 bases off V and 6 bases off J; junction bases not matched to a gene: 9. Looking up the germline V gene (reference sequence) yields CDR1 SGHNT and CDR2 YYREEE. CDR3 length: 15 amino acids, cysteine to phenylalanine. Left in the record is the CDR3 DNA by itself, 45 bases read in frame from the first base. Per the publication, the treatment or condition label means: about 20 received Ad26.COV2.S at low or high dose, single or two shots; several received placebo; per-sample allocation not given. Repertoires of vaccine and placebo recipients were sequenced from samples taken on day 63 after the first injection. Cohort 1b enrolled roughly 25 adults aged 18-55 years at a single site in Boston, USA, between 29 July and 7 August 2020. Ad26.COV2.S was a replication-incompetent adenovirus type 26 vector expressing a prefusion-stabilized SARS-CoV-2 spike protein from the original Wuhan strain.

TCRbeta CDR3 regions were sequenced with the immunoSEQ Assay. After extraction, genomic DNA underwent amplification by bias-controlled multiplex PCR, followed by high-throughput sequencing. The study's processing was this. Collapsing and filtering of sequences were performed to quantify the absolute abundance of each unique TCRbeta CDR3 region. T cell fraction was estimated by normalizing TCRbeta template counts to usable DNA, with usable DNA measured through amplification of reference genes found in all nucleated cells. Repertoire TCRs were annotated as SARS-CoV-2-specific by exact matching of V gene, CDR3 amino acid sequence and J gene to a known reactive TCR set. The reference SARS-CoV-2 TCR set came from MIRA and was filtered for enrichment in COVID-19-positive ImmuneCODE repertoires, removing public or cross-reactive TCRs. Drawing on the MIRA antigens, annotated TCRs were analysed further at the level of specific ORF or position within ORF. Breadth was defined as the number of annotated unique rearrangements divided by the total number of unique productive rearrangements, and depth was defined as the summed frequency of the annotated unique rearrangements. Two-sided Wilcoxon rank-sum tests were applied when comparing TCR breadth between groups. TCRdb provides this immuneACCESS table in a form limited to in-frame rearrangements. Some clones are lacking; in checked studies, under half of them reflect an unresolved V gene, and why the rest are absent is not known. V, J and clone size reflect that table, while D and trimming were determined from the DNA. This sample gives roughly 300,000 clones in total; 75% to 90% of them show up just once. About 10% of the sample rests with the top ten.

This sample is drawn from a study of Ad26.COV2.S vaccination and SARS-CoV-2 variants (dated by TCRdb to about 2021). At the level of the whole study: Vaccine-arm donors were drawn from COV1001, a multicentre, randomized, double-blind, placebo-controlled phase I-IIa trial of Ad26.COV2.S in healthy adults. Ad26.COV2.S was administered intramuscularly at 5 x 10^10 or 1 x 10^11 viral particles, either as a single shot or as two shots given 56 days apart. The specificity and breadth of SARS-CoV-2-reactive T cell receptors after Ad26.COV2.S vaccination were assessed by TCRbeta repertoire sequencing. The TCR-sequenced set comprised approximately 32 samples: approximately 19 Ad26.COV2.S vaccine recipients, 5 placebo recipients and 8 SARS-CoV-2 convalescent individuals. Participants in the trial were split at random into five groups of five each, receiving low-dose or high-dose Ad26.COV2.S once or twice, or else placebo on both occasions. Investigators remained blinded to trial group allocation during experiments and outcome assessment.

Overall results and qualifications from the work: After vaccination, substantial breadth of spike-specific CD8+ and CD4+ T cell responses was reported. Spike-specific TCR breadth was higher in Ad26.COV2.S recipients than in placebo recipients (P = 0.0014). The study lacked the statistical power to compare responses across vaccine doses or regimens. Vaccine and placebo recipients had similar non-spike TCR breadth, a finding consistent with the vaccine containing only spike. The authors noted that total T cell responses may have been underestimated by the TCR breadth and depth analyses.

The sequencing here drew on peripheral blood, taken in a trial of Ad26.COV2.S vaccine versus placebo. This clonotype originated in a person aged 18 to 59 who received the Ad26.COV2.S COVID-19 vaccine or a placebo. The sequence is built from TRBV5-4 and TRBJ2-1, and 9 junctional nucleotides match TRBD1. DNA sequence: TGTGCCAGCAGTCAACAGGGGGCACGTTTCAATGAGCAGTTCTTC. Translated, this gives CASSQQGARFNEQFF.